The clone carrying this T cell receptor (beta chain) came up a few times. Its antigen is not identified. TCRdb reprocessed the 5' RACE reads via MiXCR and lists one record per CDR3 protein. The sample gives around 370,000 distinct CDR3 sequences, 8.5% to 10% of which show up once; approximately 9.3% is in the top ten. This entry belongs to a study of identical twins. Per germline, CDR1 KGHDR and CDR2 SFDVKD. CDR3 length equals 13 residues. Trimming stripped 2 bases from V and 2 bases from J, with 5 bases between. Whole-study results and caveats: Conclusions relied on cross-sectional statistical analysis, not following the same donors.

The V and J genes are TRBV24-1 and TRBJ2-5; no definite D call. The sequence came from a woman aged 50 to 60 in good health. The sample consisted of naive T cells sorted from blood. CDR3 DNA sequence: TGTGCCACCAGTGATTCCCGTCAAGAGACCCAGTACTTC. Translated, it gives CATSDSRQETQYF.